A selection of T cell receptor beta chains follows, all from one sample in a study of somatic mutations in cytotoxic T cells in rheumatoid arthritis. TCRdb's table, derived via immunoSEQ multiplex PCR, lists solely in-frame clones and lacks some. There are around 23,000 clones in the sample; roughly 80% occur only once, and 9.5% to 10% lies in the top ten. Sequencing was performed on CD8+ T cells sorted from blood. The receptors were gathered from a woman younger than 30 in good health. Each CDR3 is given with its conserved first and last residue. D genes are given only for firm matches. Not all rows give a size; the values are once, few, many and, for expanded clones, a class.

CDR3 protein	J gene	clone size	V gene	D gene
CASSLGLLYEQYF	TRBJ2-7	NA	TRBV27	NA
CASAGLAGSGELFF	TRBJ2-2	NA	TRBV27	TRBD2
CASRSVGGVKTQYF	TRBJ2-5	NA	TRBV27	TRBD1
CASSLESYNEQFF	TRBJ2-1	NA	TRBV13	NA
CASSFSSLEQFF	TRBJ2-1	NA	TRBV28	NA
CASSLLAGGTSTDTQYF	TRBJ2-3	NA	TRBV7-8	TRBD2
CASSGYTDTQYF	TRBJ2-3	NA	TRBV27	NA
CASSLRETGIQPQHF	TRBJ1-5	NA	TRBV28	TRBD1
CASRLPGGEAFF	TRBJ1-1	few	TRBV14	NA
CASSIGPGSYEQYF	TRBJ2-7	NA	TRBV19	NA
CASSSRASQETQYF	TRBJ2-5	NA	TRBV28	NA
CASSIIGGGSHEQFF	TRBJ2-1	NA	TRBV19	TRBD2
CASSPRGTAGRGSTDTQYF	TRBJ2-3	once	TRBV18	NA
CASSQEGDRPLSDTQYF	TRBJ2-3	NA	TRBV14	TRBD1
CASSPGGGPGDEQYF	TRBJ2-7	NA	TRBV11-2	NA
CASSPFVGTDTQYF	TRBJ2-3	few	TRBV13	NA
CASSLVGRDAEQYF	TRBJ2-7	NA	TRBV11-2	TRBD2
CATWGDSIHEQYF	TRBJ2-7	NA	TRBV6-5	NA
CASSLGQSGSPLHF	TRBJ1-6	NA	TRBV7-9	NA
CASSIGPLNTEAFF	TRBJ1-1	NA	TRBV5-6	NA
CASSPGSSTEAFF	TRBJ1-1	few	TRBV28	NA
CAWSPQGSEQYF	TRBJ2-7	NA	TRBV30	NA
CASSGPGLSGLNTGELFF	TRBJ2-2	NA	TRBV9	TRBD2
CASSLAGQLNEQFF	TRBJ2-1	NA	TRBV7-6	NA
CASSSTREGQPQHF	TRBJ1-5	few	TRBV13	NA
CASSQGTGAGNGYTF	TRBJ1-2	NA	TRBV14	TRBD1
CASSGGSNYGYTF	TRBJ1-2	few	TRBV27	NA
CASSERGTPWNEQFF	TRBJ2-1	NA	TRBV9	NA
CAWSGVSNEQFF	TRBJ2-1	NA	TRBV30	NA
CASSYGAGGPAGELFF	TRBJ2-2	once	TRBV6-5	TRBD2
CASSYGTSNEQFF	TRBJ2-1	NA	TRBV7-7	TRBD2
CASSLNRGSPEAFF	TRBJ1-1	NA	TRBV13	TRBD1
CASSKLAESSYEQYF	NA	NA	TRBV5-1	TRBD2
CAWMASVGSVGVSPLHF	TRBJ1-6	NA	TRBV30	NA
CSAPRVNEQFF	TRBJ2-1	NA	TRBV20-1	NA
CASSSAGLAQNTGELFF	TRBJ2-2	NA	TRBV7-9	TRBD2
CASSLPAQGRGETQYF	TRBJ2-5	NA	TRBV18	NA
CASSVRGAYNEQFF	TRBJ2-1	NA	TRBV9	NA
CASGSTYEQYF	TRBJ2-7	NA	TRBV10-1	NA
CASSEVIYSYGYTF	TRBJ1-2	NA	TRBV10-2	NA
CASSLGTENTEAFF	TRBJ1-1	NA	TRBV18	NA
CARSLRGSERERPKNIQYF	TRBJ2-4	once	TRBV5-3	TRBD2
CASSLGGRPSSYNEQFF	TRBJ2-1	once	TRBV13	NA
CASSLEYTGELFF	TRBJ2-2	NA	TRBV7-7	NA
CASSQGSGAEAFF	TRBJ1-1	NA	TRBV14	NA
CASSLAVTDQETQYF	TRBJ2-5	once	TRBV27	NA
CASSLGGSSYEQYF	TRBJ2-7	NA	TRBV11-2	NA
CASSPGGGVQETQYF	TRBJ2-5	few	TRBV9	TRBD2
CAILGQGMGYTF	TRBJ1-2	once	TRBV7-6	TRBD1
CASSYDNEQFF	TRBJ2-1	NA	TRBV5-6	NA
CASSLGTGYGYTF	TRBJ1-2	NA	TRBV28	TRBD1
CASSYTDTDNEQFF	TRBJ2-1	NA	TRBV6-5	NA
CATLVVAGGEEGPGITDTQYF	TRBJ2-3	NA	TRBV27	TRBD2
CASSPGAGGRGYTF	TRBJ1-2	few	TRBV27	TRBD1
CASSTGLANNEQFF	TRBJ2-1	NA	TRBV19	TRBD2
CASSLMDEQFF	TRBJ2-1	once	TRBV19	NA
CASTQTGMIYNEQFF	TRBJ2-1	NA	TRBV5-8	NA